This T cell receptor (beta chain) was recorded in a study of a mutant IDH1 vaccine in newly diagnosed glioma. In the study overall: In weeks 1, 3, 5, 7, 11, 15, 19 and 23, patients were vaccinated. Vaccination started 4-6 weeks after radiotherapy alone, or with temozolomide cycles. Findings and caveats of the study: No link was apparently found between pseudoprogression and changes in top peripheral T cell clonotypes. Of all patients, around 94% showed vaccine-induced immune responses.

The repertoire was sequenced with immunoSEQ multiplex PCR; TCRdb's copy has only in-frame clones and lacks some. The sample lists under 150,000 clones, about 80% occurring once. Time point of the sample: week 11, during vaccination. Each dose delivered 300 ug of mutant IDH1 20-mer peptide subcutaneously with imiquimod. The trim removed 5 bases at V and 0 bases at J, leaving 7 bases unmatched. Germline V gene lookup returns CDR1 MDHEN and CDR2 SYDVKM. This CDR3 contains 16 residues. For this clone: Its matching antigen is unknown.

This specimen was PBMCs, taken from a glioma patient whose treatment included an IDH1 peptide vaccine. This TCR derives from a man aged 40-49 years with glioma. V and J are TRBV28 and TRBJ1-3, with 7 positions matching TRBD1. The CDR3 nucleotides are TGTGCCAGCAGTAGCCCGGGGGACAGCTCTGGAAACACCATATATTTT. This translates into CASSSPGDSSGNTIYF.